These 27 T cell receptor beta chains originate from one sample sequenced in a study of T cells after yellow fever vaccination. TCRdb re-analysed the 5' RACE reads in MiXCR, keeping a single row per CDR3 protein. The data contain some 160,000 distinct CDR3 sequences, 7% to 10% of them singletons. The sequenced sample was CD8+ T cells sorted from PBMCs, obtained 45 days after the yellow fever booster vaccination. These receptors were taken from a man younger than 35 who received the YFV17D yellow fever vaccine.

The V gene is TRBV7-3, the J gene TRBJ2-3; D may match TRBD1 or TRBD2 (5 bases each). V lost 8 bases and J 0 bases, leaving 15 bases between the germline ends. Per germline, CDR1 SGHTA and CDR2 FQGTGA. The CDR3 runs to 15 residues. CDR3: CASLLGEASTDTQYF. The DNA of the CDR3 is TGTGCCAGCCTCCTGGGGGAAGCTAGCACAGATACGCAGTATTTT.

V and J are TRBV7-8 and TRBJ2-3; 8 bases match TRBD1. The ends lost 2 bases at V and 3 bases at J; junction bases unmatched: 4. CDR1 and CDR2 from the germline V gene are SGHVS and FQNEAQ. The CDR3 contains 15 residues. For the CDR3, the DNA is TGTGCCAGCAGCTTATGGACAGGGTATACAGATACGCAGTATTTT. This gives the protein CASSLWTGYTDTQYF.

This clonotype has just a few counts. The chain combines TRBV5-1 with TRBJ2-3; unclear D gene. V was pared by 0 bases and J by 4 bases, with 15 bases between. The CDR3 has 16 residues. Germline V gene lookup returns CDR1 SGHRS and CDR2 YFSETQ. Here the CDR3 DNA reads TGCGCCAGCAGCTTGGCCTTGGGCAGCGTCCCAGATACGCAGTATTTT. It is translated as CASSLALGSVPDTQYF.

This clonotype was observed at least ten times. This chain links TRBV10-3 with TRBJ1-2, with D maybe TRBD1 (5 bases). Trimming removed 0 bases from V and 4 bases from J, with 9 bases in between. This CDR3 spans 14 amino acids. Germline V lookup: CDR1 ENHRY, CDR2 SYGVKD. CDR3 DNA sequence: TGTGCCATCAGTGAGTCTGCGGGGACCTATGGCTACACCTTC. Amino acid sequence: CAISESAGTYGYTF.

There are a few counts of this clonotype. The rearrangement links TRBV6-5 to TRBJ2-7; 8 bases map to TRBD1. The ends lost 5 bases at V and 8 bases at J; junction bases unmatched: 14. Looked up from germline, CDR1 is MNHEY and CDR2 is SVGAGI. This CDR3 has 15 amino acids. The CDR3 bases are TGTGCCAGCAGTAAAGACAGGGGAGCGTTAATGAAGCAGTACTTC. Translating gives CASSKDRGALMKQYF.

The chain combines TRBV7-2 with TRBJ1-1; D ambiguous. V was clipped by 3 bases and J by 4 bases, with 6 bases between them. Germline-derived CDR1 and CDR2 are SGHTA and FQGNSA. This CDR3 comprises 12 residues. In nucleotides, the CDR3 is TGTGCCAGCAGCTTCGTGGGCACTGAAGCTTTCTTT. Amino acid sequence: CASSFVGTEAFF.

The chain employs TRBV5-1 and TRBJ2-7; the match to TRBD1 covers 8 bases. The J segment lost 1 base and the V segment lost 1 base, leaving 4 bases of the junction unmatched. Germline loops: CDR1 SGHRS, CDR2 YFSETQ. This CDR3 region has 15 residues. CDR3 DNA sequence: TGCGCCAGCAGCTTGCGTGGACAGGGTTCCTACGAGCAGTACTTC. Translated: CASSLRGQGSYEQYF.

The genes are TRBV6-5 and TRBJ2-3; TRBD2 matches 8 bases. The CDR3 contains 16 residues. The junction had 8 bases not matched to a gene; V was cut back by 4 bases and J by 2 bases. CDR1 is MNHEY and CDR2 is SVGAGI in the germline V gene. CDR3 amino acids: CASSFQAGAYTDTQYF. The DNA of the CDR3 is TGTGCCAGCAGTTTTCAAGCGGGGGCCTACACAGATACGCAGTATTTT.

This clonotype has a handful of counts. The gene calls are TRBV6-5 and TRBJ2-5; the D call may be TRBD1 or TRBD2 (5 bases each). V lost 2 bases and J lost 0, with 22 bases in between. The CDR3 sequence is 19 residues long. The germline gives CDR1 MNHEY, CDR2 SVGAGI. CDR3 bases: TGTGCCAGCAGTTACCGAGTGGTGTCCGGGGCAGAGAACCAAGAGACCCAGTACTTC. Amino acid sequence: CASSYRVVSGAENQETQYF.

This clonotype was detected ten times or more. J is TRBJ2-1 and V is TRBV7-2; 7 bases line up with TRBD1. The CDR3 sequence is 15 residues long. CDR1 and CDR2 (germline): SGHTA, FQGNSA. V shed 4 bases, J shed 0 bases, and the junction held 3 bases outside the gene matches. The CDR3 nucleotides read TGTGCCAGCAGCTCGTACAGGGGCTCCTACAATGAGCAGTTCTTC. This translates into CASSSYRGSYNEQFF.

This clonotype appeared many times. The chain joins TRBV3-1 to TRBJ2-5, with D tentatively TRBD2 (6 bases). Germline V lookup: CDR1 LGHDT, CDR2 YNNKEL (reference sequence). The V end lost 1 base, the J end lost 9 bases, and 18 bases lay between the germline ends. CDR3 size: 15 residues. This CDR3 is CASSQGPATGVAQYF. As DNA, the CDR3 is TGTGCCAGCAGCCAAGGACCGGCGACGGGGGTCGCCCAGTACTTC.

The genes are TRBV6-2 or TRBV6-3 and TRBJ1-2; 8 nucleotides match TRBD1. This CDR3 is 18 amino acids long. V shed 2 bases and J 5 bases; nucleotides not matched to a gene: 16. Germline V gene sequence: CDR1 MNHEY, CDR2 SVGEGT. The CDR3 reads CASSYTALPGTGLYGYTF. The CDR3 DNA follows: TGTGCCAGCAGTTACACGGCGTTACCTGGGACAGGTTTATATGGCTACACCTTC.

There are many counts of this clonotype. The V gene is TRBV6-5, the J gene TRBJ2-7; the D gene could be TRBD1 or TRBD2 (6 bases each). Looked up from germline, CDR1 is MNHEY and CDR2 is SVGAGI. CDR3 size: 17 residues. Trimming removed 1 base from V and 2 bases from J, with 18 bases in between. The CDR3 reads CASSYLGPTGAPYEQYF. The CDR3 DNA reads as TGTGCCAGCAGTTACTTGGGGCCGACGGGGGCACCCTACGAGCAGTACTTC.

This clonotype was counted a few times. The CDR3 region has the DNA TGTGCCAGCAGTACTGTGGCGCGGGGCACAGATACGCAGTATTTT. It codes for CASSTVARGTDTQYF. The V gene is TRBV27, the J gene TRBJ2-3, with D perhaps TRBD2 (5 bases). Looked up from germline, CDR1 is MNHEY and CDR2 is SMNVEV (reference sequence). CDR3 length equals 15 residues. With 5 bases removed from V and 1 base from J, the gap between germline ends came to 13 bases.

The chain combines TRBV24-1 with TRBJ2-3; D unresolved. CDR3 length equals 13 residues. CDR1 is KGHDR and CDR2 is SFDVKD in the germline V gene. Trimming pared 3 bases from V and 6 bases from J, leaving 9 bases between. The CDR3 DNA reads as TGTGCCACCAGTGATCCGGTTGAGGATACGCAGTATTTT. Residues: CATSDPVEDTQYF.

This clonotype appeared a few times. The gene calls are TRBV20-1 and TRBJ2-7; 9 nucleotides line up with TRBD2. The CDR3 totals 13 residues. Germline loops: CDR1 DFQATT, CDR2 SNEGSKA (reference sequence). Trimming cost V 3 bases and J 3 bases; bases outside gene matches: 3. In DNA, the CDR3 is TGCAGTGCTAGGACAGCGGGAGGCTACGAGCAGTACGTC. The encoded protein is CSARTAGGYEQYV.

The chain recombines TRBV19 with TRBJ2-7, with D possibly matching TRBD2 (7 bases). The germline gives CDR1 LNHDA, CDR2 SQIVND (reference sequence). V shed 3 bases and J shed 5 bases, with 14 bases lying between them. CDR3 length equals 14 residues. CDR3 in DNA: TGTGCCAGTAGTATCTCGGGGGGCGTGGACGAGCAGTACTTC. Its protein is CASSISGGVDEQYF.

The chain recombines TRBV27 with TRBJ2-1, with TRBD2 matching over 8 bases. The germline CDR1 and CDR2 sequences are MNHEY and SMNVEV (reference sequence). The V gene end was trimmed by 2 bases and the J gene end by 10 bases; junction bases not matched to a gene: 10. The CDR3 length is 15 residues. In DNA form, the CDR3 reads TGTGCCAGCAGTTTAGGGACTAGTTCGATTTGGGAGCAGTTCTTC. Translated, it gives CASSLGTSSIWEQFF.

The chain is built from TRBV4-1 and TRBJ2-1, with D possibly being TRBD1 or TRBD2 (5 bases each). Per germline, CDR1 MGHRA and CDR2 YSYEKL. This CDR3 spans 16 amino acids. V was clipped by 1 base and J by 0 bases, with 10 bases between them. The CDR3 region is CASSQGAGSSYNEQFF. In nucleotides, the CDR3 is TGCGCCAGCAGCCAAGGAGCAGGGAGCTCCTACAATGAGCAGTTCTTC.

This clonotype has a handful of counts. The chain couples TRBV2 to TRBJ2-2; weak D call: TRBD1 (5 bases). From germline, CDR1 is SNHLY and CDR2 FYNNEI. With 3 bases removed from V and 6 bases from J, the gap between germline ends came to 11 bases. This CDR3 spans 14 amino acids. The chain's CDR3 is CASSDGAGPGELFF. DNA of the CDR3: TGTGCCAGCAGTGATGGTGCAGGGCCCGGGGAGCTGTTTTTT.

In its sample, this clonotype was seen a few times. The chain joins TRBV28 to TRBJ2-7, with D perhaps being TRBD1 or TRBD2 (5 bases each). Germline values: CDR1 MDHEN, CDR2 SYDVKM. V lost 4 bases and J lost 3, with 13 bases in between. This CDR3 has 14 amino acids. DNA of the CDR3: TGTGCCAGCAGTTCCCCCGGGACCAACTACGAGCAGTACGTC. Residues: CASSSPGTNYEQYV.

The rearrangement uses TRBV27 and TRBJ2-7, with 9 positions matching TRBD2. In germline, CDR1 is MNHEY, CDR2 SMNVEV (reference sequence). After removal of 6 bases from V and 0 bases from J, the junction contained 3 bases not matched to a gene. The CDR3 spans 14 residues. CDR3 sequence (DNA): TGTGCCAGCAGGCGGGGGGGAAGCTCCTACGAGCAGTACTTC. As protein: CASRRGGSSYEQYF.

The chain couples TRBV3-1 to TRBJ2-1; 10 nucleotides agree with TRBD2. CDR1 and CDR2 from the germline V gene are LGHDT and YNNKEL (reference sequence). The CDR3 spans 17 residues. V lost 4 bases, J lost 6 bases, and 12 bases stayed unmatched. The CDR3 here is CASSRLQRGGLGNEQFF. CDR3 DNA sequence: TGTGCCAGCAGCCGGCTTCAGCGGGGGGGCTTGGGCAATGAGCAGTTCTTC.

This clonotype was counted ten times or more. The chain uses TRBV12-5 and TRBJ1-1; TRBD1 aligns across 8 bases. This CDR3 region has 12 residues. Germline V gene sequence: CDR1 LGHNT, CDR2 FRNRAP. The junction had 1 base not matched to a gene; V was cut back by 3 bases and J by 7 bases. CDR3 DNA sequence: TGTGCTAGTGGTTTTGGGACAGGTGAAGCTTTCTTT. Its translation is CASGFGTGEAFF.

This clonotype was picked up many times. The chain combines TRBV3-1 with TRBJ2-7; TRBD2 matches at 10 bases. J was trimmed by 5 bases and V by 7 bases; bases with no gene match: 14. The CDR3 sequence is 16 residues long. The germline V gene has CDR1 LGHDT and CDR2 YNNKEL (reference sequence). The CDR3 bases are TGTGCCAGCAACCCGTCGTATAGCGGGGGGCCGCACGAGCAGTACTTC. This codes for CASNPSYSGGPHEQYF.

This chain joins TRBV7-9 and TRBJ1-1; 7 bases are a match to TRBD1. Germline trimming cut 7 bases from V and 2 bases from J; bases unmatched to any gene: 19. Germline CDR1 and CDR2: SEHNR and FQNEAQ (reference sequence). The CDR3 length is 18 residues. The CDR3 loop reads CASKKPGDTGEGNTEAFF. The CDR3 nucleotides are TGTGCCAGCAAGAAACCGGGGGACACAGGGGAGGGTAACACTGAAGCTTTCTTT.

This clonotype was seen ten or more times. The J gene is TRBJ2-5, the V gene TRBV11-2; 9 nucleotides match TRBD1. Germline loops: CDR1 SGHAT, CDR2 FQNNGV. J was trimmed by 5 bases and V by 5 bases; bases with no gene match: 6. CDR3 length: 14 residues. The CDR3 nucleotides read TGTGCCAGCAGCCCCGGGACAGGGAGGGAGACCCAGTACTTC. Amino acids: CASSPGTGRETQYF.